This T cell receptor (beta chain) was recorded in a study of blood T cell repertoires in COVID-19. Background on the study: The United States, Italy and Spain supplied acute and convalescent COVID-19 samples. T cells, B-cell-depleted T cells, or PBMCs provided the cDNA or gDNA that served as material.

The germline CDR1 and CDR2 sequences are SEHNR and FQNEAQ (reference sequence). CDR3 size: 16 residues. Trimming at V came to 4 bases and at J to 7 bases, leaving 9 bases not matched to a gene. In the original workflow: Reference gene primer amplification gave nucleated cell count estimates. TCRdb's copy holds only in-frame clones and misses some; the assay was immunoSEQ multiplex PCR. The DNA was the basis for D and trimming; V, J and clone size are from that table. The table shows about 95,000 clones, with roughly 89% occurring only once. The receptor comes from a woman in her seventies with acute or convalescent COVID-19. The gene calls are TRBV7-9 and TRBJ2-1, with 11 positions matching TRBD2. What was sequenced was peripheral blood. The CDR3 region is CASSSSTSGIWNEQFF. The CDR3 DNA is TGTGCCAGCAGCTCCTCGACTAGCGGGATCTGGAATGAGCAGTTCTTC. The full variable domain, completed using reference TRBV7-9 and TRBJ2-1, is DTGVSQNPRHKITKRGQNVTFRCDPISEHNRLYWYRQTLGQGPEFLTYFQNEAQLEKSRLLSDRFSAERPKGSFSTLEIQRTEQGDSAMYLCASSSSTSGIWNEQFFGPGTRLTVL.